This entry lists 9 T cell receptor beta chains sequenced from one sample in a study of spatial heterogeneity in lung cancer. Study-wide results and caveats: Mutation counts in tumors were tracked by counts of expanded intratumoral alpha and beta TCRs.

Specified time point: sample taken at primary tumor resection. No antigen has been identified for these receptors. TCRdb reanalysed the 5' RACE reads using MiXCR and keeps one entry per CDR3 protein. This sample has about 8,100 distinct CDR3 sequences; around an eighth occur once, and the top ten carry 9.5% to 11%. Source: lung tumor tissue, taken at surgery. Receptors were obtained from a male donor with early-stage non-small cell lung cancer.

Many counts were recorded for this clonotype. This beta chain represents an off-target read in a library built for alpha chains; its size is of limited meaning. The chain has TRBV2 and TRBJ1-4; D unclear. Germline values: CDR1 SNHLY, CDR2 FYNNEI. CDR3 length: 14 amino acids. V was clipped by 8 bases and J by 0 bases, with 10 bases between them. In nucleotides, the CDR3 is TGTGCCAGCTCCCGACAAGCAACTAATGAAAAACTGTTTTTT. Translation: CASSRQATNEKLFF. Supplemented by reference TRBV2 and TRBJ1-4, the full variable domain reads EPEVTQTPSHQVTQMGQEVILRCVPISNHLYFYWYRQILGQKVEFLVSFYNNEISEKSEIFDDQFSVERPDGSNFTLKIRSTKLEDSAMYFCASSRQATNEKLFFGSGTQLSVL.

Many counts were recorded for this clonotype. This beta chain came through as a stray read in a library set up for alpha chains, and its size says little. V is TRBV7-9 and J is TRBJ1-1; D gene ambiguous. Germline V gives CDR1 SEHNR, CDR2 FQNEAQ (reference sequence). There are 11 residues in the CDR3. The V and J ends lost 5 bases and 3 bases respectively, with 4 bases between them. CDR3 sequence: CASSPYTEAFF. The CDR3 region has the DNA TGTGCCAGCAGCCCCTACACTGAAGCTTTCTTT.

By share, this clonotype ranks as medium-sized. This beta chain represents an off-target read in a library built for alpha chains; its size is of limited meaning. This chain uses TRBV12-3 or TRBV12-4 with TRBJ1-2; a weak D match, TRBD1 (5 bases). The CDR3 runs to 13 residues. V shed 6 bases and J shed 1 base, with 9 bases lying between them. The CDR3 bases are TGTGCCAGCAGCCAACAGGTTAACTATGGCTACACCTTC. Residues: CASSQQVNYGYTF.

About this clonotype: Being off target in a library aimed at alpha chains, this beta chain has a size of little meaning. CDR3 sequence: CASSQDRGGWNEQFF. CDR3 DNA: TGCGCCAGCAGCCAAGATCGAGGAGGGTGGAATGAGCAGTTCTTC. This chain connects TRBV4-1 to TRBJ2-1; TRBD2 is a possible D gene (6 bases). The CDR3 sequence is 15 residues long. The germline V gene has CDR1 MGHRA and CDR2 YSYEKL. The V gene lost 0 bases and the J gene lost 7 bases, with 13 bases spanning the gap.

Of note for this clonotype: This beta chain was picked up by a library intended for alpha chains and is off target, so its count carries little meaning. J is TRBJ1-6 and V is TRBV9; D is uncertain. CDR3 length: 17 amino acids. Germline loops: CDR1 SGDLS, CDR2 YYNGEE. With 4 bases removed from V and 8 bases from J, the gap between germline ends came to 22 bases. The CDR3 DNA reads TGTGCCAGCAGCCCAGTAGAGTCCCCACGGGCCGATTCACCCCTCCACTTT. Amino acids: CASSPVESPRADSPLHF. Using reference TRBV9 and TRBJ1-6 for the parts outside the CDR3, the full variable domain is DSGVTQTPKHLITATGQRVTLRCSPRSGDLSVYWYQQSLDQGLQFLIQYYNGEERAKGNILERFSAQQFPDLHSELNLSSLELGDSALYFCASSPVESPRADSPLHFGNGTRLTVT.

This clonotype showed up many times. In a library made to pick up alpha chains, this beta chain is a stray read with a size that means little. The rearrangement links TRBV20-1 to TRBJ2-1; the D gene could be TRBD1 or TRBD2 (5 bases each). This CDR3 comprises 18 residues. The V gene's germline CDR1 is DFQATT and CDR2 SNEGSKA (reference sequence). V lost 0 bases to trimming and J lost 0 bases, with 18 bases between them. The CDR3 sequence: CSARDPFGASSSYNEQFF. The CDR3 coding sequence is TGCAGTGCTAGAGATCCTTTCGGGGCTTCCAGCTCCTACAATGAGCAGTTCTTC.

In this sample, this clonotype turned up a few times. This beta chain came through as a stray read in a library set up for alpha chains, and its size says little. The chain joins TRBV6-1 to TRBJ1-5; 7 positions match TRBD1. V shed 1 base, J shed 6 bases, and the junction held 6 bases outside the gene matches. The germline gives CDR1 MNHNS, CDR2 SASEGT. This CDR3 region has 15 residues. This CDR3 reads CASSEVAGGIQPQHF. DNA for the CDR3: TGTGCCAGCAGTGAAGTCGCAGGGGGAATTCAGCCCCAGCATTTT.

About this clonotype itself: This beta chain was picked up by a library intended for alpha chains and is off target, so its count carries little meaning. The chain has TRBV20-1 and TRBJ2-3; 8 bases align to TRBD2. The CDR3 length is 13 residues. J gave up 3 bases and V 2 bases, and 1 base lay outside the gene matches. Germline values: CDR1 DFQATT, CDR2 SNEGSKA (reference sequence). In nucleotides, the CDR3 is TGCAGTGCTAGAAGCGGGAGAACAGATACGCAGTATTTT. Amino acids: CSARSGRTDTQYF.

This clonotype was seen many times. The size of this beta chain means little, since it is a stray read in a library made for alpha chains. V and J are TRBV3-1 and TRBJ2-7; 8 positions agree with TRBD1. Germline V CDR1 and CDR2: LGHDT, YNNKEL (reference sequence). After removal of 0 bases from V and 8 bases from J, the junction contained 18 bases not matched to a gene. The CDR3 extends over 18 amino acids. CDR3 residues: CASSQDLSSGTGPSKQYF. As DNA, the CDR3 is TGTGCCAGCAGCCAAGATCTTTCAAGTGGGACAGGACCCTCAAAGCAGTACTTC.